The 31 T cell receptor beta chains below come from one sample, sequenced in a study of OX40 agonist ivuxolimab in advanced cancers. TCRdb keeps only in-frame clones here, not all; method: immunoSEQ multiplex PCR. This sample carries tens of thousands of clones, 80% to 95% of them seen once, and the ten largest clones take over 6.5%. The sample in question was CD4+ or CD8+ T cells sorted from blood, obtained in a trial of the OX40 agonist ivuxolimab. Receptors originate from an adult with an advanced solid tumor such as melanoma, head and neck, liver or kidney cancer.

The genes are TRBV10-3 and TRBJ2-1; tentative D call: TRBD2 (5 bases). Between the trimmed V and J ends, which lost 2 bases and 9 bases, there was a span of 8 bases. Per the germline V gene, CDR1 is ENHRY and CDR2 is SYGVKD. The CDR3 contains 12 residues. The CDR3: CAISEEGREQFF. CDR3 in DNA: TGTGCCATCAGTGAGGAGGGCCGTGAGCAGTTCTTC.

As regards this clone: This sample includes further DNA sequences coding for the same CDR3. The gene calls are TRBV11-2 and TRBJ2-7; D might be TRBD2 (6 bases). V gave up 1 base and J gave up 1 base, with 8 bases separating them. Germline CDR1 is SGHAT and CDR2 is FQNNGV. CDR3 length: 14 amino acids. The chain's CDR3 is CASSLGRGSYEQYF. The DNA of the CDR3 is TGTGCCAGCAGCTTAGGCCGGGGGTCCTACGAGCAGTACTTC.

This sequence joins TRBV10-3 and TRBJ1-1; D is uncertain. This CDR3 has 15 amino acids. The V gene's germline CDR1 is ENHRY and CDR2 SYGVKD. The V and J ends lost 3 bases and 0 bases respectively, with 11 bases between them. Here the CDR3 reads CAISESGLLNTEAFF. The CDR3 DNA reads as TGTGCCATCAGTGAAAGCGGCCTGTTGAACACTGAAGCTTTCTTT.

V and J are TRBV9 and TRBJ2-1, with 12 bases that match TRBD2. Looked up from germline, CDR1 is SGDLS and CDR2 is YYNGEE. The length of the CDR3 is 22 residues. Losses at the gene ends were 4 bases for V and 8 bases for J; bases not matched to a gene: 28. The CDR3 reads CASSSRTGTPPSSGGVGYEQFF. In DNA form, the CDR3 reads TGTGCCAGCAGCTCTCGGACAGGGACCCCTCCTTCTAGCGGGGGGGTGGGATATGAGCAGTTCTTC.

V is TRBV27 and J is TRBJ2-1, with D possibly TRBD1 on 6 matching bases. Germline CDR1 and CDR2: MNHEY and SMNVEV (reference sequence). V gave up 4 bases and J gave up 1 base, with 14 bases separating them. The CDR3 has 16 residues. CDR3 DNA: TGTGCCAGCAGTTCCCAGGGGTTTGGGTCCTACAATGAGCAGTTCTTC. Protein: CASSSQGFGSYNEQFF.

V and J are TRBV5-4 and TRBJ2-4, with D tentatively TRBD2 (6 bases). CDR1 and CDR2 from the germline V gene are SGHNT and YYREEE (reference sequence). The CDR3 is 17 amino acids. V lost 3 bases, J lost 8 bases, and 24 bases lay in between. CDR3 nucleotides: TGTGCCAGCAGCTCAATGGGAAGGGAACTAGCCAGTGACATTCAGTACTTC. It encodes CASSSMGRELASDIQYF.

This clone was recorded once. A read error may produce the germline difference seen at one junction end. The gene calls are TRBV7-9 and TRBJ2-7; 9 positions agree with TRBD1. The germline V gene encodes CDR1 SEHNR and CDR2 FQNEAQ (reference sequence). The CDR3 totals 11 residues. The CDR3 DNA reads as TGTGCCAGCAGCTCTGGGGGACAGGGAAACTTC. Protein sequence: CASSSGGQGNF.

This clone was seen once. This chain joins TRBV11-2 and TRBJ1-5; possible D gene TRBD1, 5 bases. This CDR3 has 15 amino acids. Germline CDR1 SGHAT, CDR2 FQNNGV. V gave up 0 bases and J gave up 8 bases, with 14 bases separating them. CDR3 sequence: CASSLDAAGTEPQHF. The CDR3 region has the DNA TGTGCCAGCAGCTTAGATGCGGCAGGGACGGAGCCCCAGCATTTT.

This clone occurred once. The V gene is TRBV19, the J gene TRBJ2-7, with a possible D match to TRBD1 (7 bases). The CDR3 extends over 14 amino acids. CDR1 is LNHDA, CDR2 SQIVND, per germline (reference sequence). V was trimmed by 5 bases and J by 6 bases, leaving 17 bases between them. CDR3 nucleotide sequence: TGTGCCAGTAGTGTCAGGGGGGAGATGAGCGAGCAGTACTTC. It encodes CASSVRGEMSEQYF.

CDR3 region: CASSFTSSYEQYF. The CDR3, as DNA: TGTGCCAGCAGTTTTACTAGTTCCTACGAGCAGTACTTC. The chain combines TRBV6-1 with TRBJ2-7, with D perhaps TRBD2 (5 bases). Trimming took off 5 bases at V and 1 base at J, with 9 bases between the two ends. CDR1 and CDR2 from the germline V gene are MNHNS and SASEGT. This CDR3 region has 13 residues.

The V gene is TRBV27, the J gene TRBJ1-6; possibly TRBD1 for D (5 bases). CDR3 length: 15 residues. V gave up 0 bases and J gave up 9 bases, with 12 bases separating them. CDR1 is MNHEY, CDR2 SMNVEV, per germline (reference sequence). The CDR3 nucleotides are TGTGCCAGCAGTTTATCTGGTGGACAACGTTCACCCCTCCACTTT. Its protein product is CASSLSGGQRSPLHF.

The chain uses TRBV13 and TRBJ2-2; 14 bases match TRBD2. Trimming took 8 bases from V and 5 from J; bases not matched to a gene: 13. The CDR3 loop spans 18 amino acids. Germline V gene lookup returns CDR1 PRHDT and CDR2 FYEKMQ (reference sequence). The CDR3 here is CASSGTSGGSLGTGELFF. The CDR3 DNA is TGTGCCAGCTCAGGGACTAGCGGGGGCTCTCTGGGGACCGGGGAGCTGTTTTTT.

The chain joins TRBV11-2 to TRBJ1-1; 8 bases agree with TRBD1. Germline V gives CDR1 SGHAT, CDR2 FQNNGV. Trimming cost V 5 bases and J 0 bases; bases outside gene matches: 14. The CDR3 covers 18 residues. The CDR3 DNA reads TGTGCCAGCAGCCCCGGGACAGGAGCCGAATTAATGAACACTGAAGCTTTCTTT. Protein: CASSPGTGAELMNTEAFF.

The CDR3 bases are TGTGCCAGCAGCGTACGGGACAGGGGTTTGGACGAGCAGTACTTC. It specifies CASSVRDRGLDEQYF. V gene TRBV9 combines with J gene TRBJ2-7, with TRBD1 matching 10 bases. The germline CDR1 and CDR2 sequences are SGDLS and YYNGEE. The CDR3 has 15 residues. V was clipped by 1 base and J by 5 bases; unmatched bases: 6.

This clone has a handful of counts. This chain connects TRBV29-1 to TRBJ1-1; D is unresolved. Per the germline V gene, CDR1 is SQVTM and CDR2 is ANQGSEA. Trimming stripped 7 bases from V and 4 bases from J, with 13 bases between. This CDR3 spans 12 amino acids. This CDR3 reads CSATTGSTEAFF. In DNA form, the CDR3 reads TGCAGCGCAACGACCGGGAGCACTGAAGCTTTCTTT.

This clone was seen just once. The chain joins TRBV7-9 to TRBJ2-1, with a possible D match to TRBD1 (6 bases). There are 16 residues in the CDR3. V was pared by 5 bases and J by 6 bases, with 20 bases between. The germline V gene has CDR1 SEHNR and CDR2 FQNEAQ (reference sequence). This CDR3 is CASSPSEGRGFNEQFF. In nucleotides, the CDR3 is TGTGCCAGCAGCCCGAGCGAGGGCAGGGGTTTCAATGAGCAGTTCTTC. Filled out from reference TRBV7-9 and TRBJ2-1, the complete variable domain reads DTGVSQNPRHKITKRGQNVTFRCDPISEHNRLYWYRQTLGQGPEFLTYFQNEAQLEKSRLLSDRFSAERPKGSFSTLEIQRTEQGDSAMYLCASSPSEGRGFNEQFFGPGTRLTVL.

This chain links TRBV19 with TRBJ2-7; tentatively, D is TRBD2 (6 bases). This CDR3 region has 13 residues. The ends were cut back, 3 bases at V and 5 bases at J, with 11 bases in the middle. CDR1 and CDR2 from the germline V gene are LNHDA and SQIVND (reference sequence). CDR3: CASSMGGGDEQYF. CDR3 bases: TGTGCCAGTAGTATGGGGGGTGGCGACGAGCAGTACTTC.

V and J are TRBV5-8 and TRBJ1-3, with D perhaps matching TRBD1 (5 bases). This CDR3 contains 14 residues. Trimming left V 4 bases short and J 8 bases short, with 16 bases between. CDR1 and CDR2 (germline): SGHTS, YDEGEE. The CDR3 loop reads CASSKRTPGDTIYF. The CDR3 nucleotides are TGTGCCAGCAGCAAACGGACACCGGGGGACACCATATATTTT. The complete variable domain, with remaining parts taken from reference TRBV5-8 and TRBJ1-3, reads EAGVTQSPTHLIKTRGQQATLRCSPISGHTSVYWYQQALGLGLQFLLWYDEGEERNRGNFPPRFSGRQFPNYSSELNVNALELEDSALYLCASSKRTPGDTIYFGEGSWLTVV.

V is TRBV6-1 and J is TRBJ2-7, with 7 bases that match TRBD1. From germline, CDR1 is MNHNS and CDR2 SASEGT. V trimming: 0 bases; J trimming: 4 bases; junction bases outside the gene matches: 0. CDR3 length equals 13 residues. The CDR3 nucleotides read TGTGCCAGCAGTGAAGCGGGACAGTACGAGCAGTACTTC. Translated, it gives CASSEAGQYEQYF.

The chain recombines TRBV6-1 with TRBJ1-1; no reliable D call. V gave up 6 bases and J gave up 5 bases, with 13 bases separating them. The CDR3 covers 13 residues. In germline, CDR1 is MNHNS, CDR2 SASEGT. The CDR3 here is CASSAAMGTEAFF. The CDR3, as DNA: TGTGCCAGCAGCGCCGCGATGGGGACTGAAGCTTTCTTT.

This chain links TRBV27 with TRBJ1-6; TRBD1 aligns across 8 bases. CDR1 MNHEY and CDR2 SMNVEV come from the germline V gene (reference sequence). The CDR3 contains 14 residues. After removal of 6 bases from V and 6 bases from J, the junction contained 4 bases not matched to a gene. The CDR3 loop is CASRRGTGNSPLHF. As DNA, the CDR3 is TGTGCCAGCAGGAGAGGGACAGGTAATTCACCCCTCCACTTT.

This sequence joins TRBV19 and TRBJ2-7; D is undetermined. There are 14 residues in the CDR3. Germline loops: CDR1 LNHDA, CDR2 SQIVND (reference sequence). V lost 5 bases and J 2 bases, leaving 13 bases between the germline ends. The CDR3 sequence is CASSLSGRPYEQYF. The CDR3 DNA sequence: TGTGCCAGTAGTCTGTCCGGTCGCCCCTACGAGCAGTACTTC.

In its sample, this clone was seen once. This chain uses TRBV10-3 with TRBJ1-1, with unresolved D. Trimming took 7 bases from V and 6 from J, leaving 18 bases between them. Germline lookup yields CDR1 ENHRY and CDR2 SYGVKD. The CDR3 is made up of 14 amino acids. The CDR3 loop is CAITNGGGIAEAFF. The CDR3 DNA reads TGTGCCATCACAAACGGAGGCGGGATCGCTGAAGCTTTCTTT.

This chain connects TRBV6-4 to TRBJ1-5; no reliable D call. The CDR3 runs 14 residues. Looked up from germline, CDR1 is MRHNA and CDR2 is SNTAGT. Trimming stripped 5 bases from V and 2 bases from J, with 10 bases between. As DNA, the CDR3 is TGTGCCAGCAGTCCAGGAGTGGGCAATCAGCCCCAGCATTTT. It translates to CASSPGVGNQPQHF.

V and J are TRBV7-9 and TRBJ1-1; 7 nucleotides agree with TRBD1. J gave up 2 bases and V 2 bases, and 5 bases lay outside the gene matches. The CDR3 spans 15 residues. Per germline, CDR1 SEHNR and CDR2 FQNEAQ (reference sequence). Written as DNA, the CDR3 is TGTGCCAGCAGCTTACTAGACAGGGAAAACACTGAAGCTTTCTTT. It encodes CASSLLDRENTEAFF.

This chain joins TRBV4-2 and TRBJ2-7; tentatively, D is TRBD1 (5 bases). Trimming removed 2 bases at V and 9 bases at J, with 17 bases between. CDR1 and CDR2 from the germline V gene are LGHNA and YNFKEQ. The CDR3 loop spans 14 amino acids. CDR3 residues: CASSQPRAGSGQYF. The CDR3 DNA sequence: TGTGCCAGCAGCCAACCCAGGGCAGGGTCGGGGCAGTACTTC.

The rearrangement uses TRBV9 and TRBJ2-5; tentative D call: TRBD1 (6 bases). V was pared by 0 bases and J by 4 bases, with 22 bases between. Germline-derived CDR1 and CDR2 are SGDLS and YYNGEE. CDR3 length: 18 amino acids. CDR3 sequence (DNA): TGTGCCAGCAGCGTAGACCCCTCCCCCAGAGGGGGACGAGAGACCCAGTACTTC. Translated, it gives CASSVDPSPRGGRETQYF.

The J gene is TRBJ1-2, the V gene TRBV27, with 7 bases matching TRBD1. The CDR3 length is 13 residues. Trimming removed 2 bases from V and 4 bases from J; junction bases left unmatched: 1. Germline CDR1 MNHEY, CDR2 SMNVEV (reference sequence). CDR3 amino acids: CASSLGTAYGYTF. The CDR3 DNA reads as TGTGCCAGCAGTTTAGGGACAGCCTATGGCTACACCTTC.

The DNA of the CDR3 is TGTGCCAGCAGCGCAAGCGGGGGAGGAAGGAATGAGCAGTTCTTC. As protein: CASSASGGGRNEQFF. The chain recombines TRBV7-6 with TRBJ2-1, with 8 bases aligning to TRBD2. The CDR3 sequence is 15 residues long. The germline V gene has CDR1 SGHVS and CDR2 FNYEAQ. With 5 bases clipped from V and 7 bases from J, the junction kept 10 bases outside the gene matches.

This chain joins TRBV10-3 and TRBJ2-7; perhaps TRBD2 as D (6 bases). Trimming stripped 0 bases from V and 7 bases from J, with 13 bases between. Germline V gives CDR1 ENHRY, CDR2 SYGVKD. The CDR3 is made up of 14 amino acids. The CDR3 DNA follows: TGTGCCATCAGTGAGTCGGGCAGCGGAGGGGAGCAGTACTTC. This sequence encodes CAISESGSGGEQYF.

V and J are TRBV7-6 and TRBJ2-5; D is unresolved. Between the trimmed V and J ends, which lost 2 bases and 5 bases, there was a span of 9 bases. Germline V gene lookup returns CDR1 SGHVS and CDR2 FNYEAQ. CDR3 size: 13 residues. This CDR3 is CASSLTVGETQYF. The CDR3 coding sequence is TGTGCCAGCAGCTTAACGGTCGGGGAGACCCAGTACTTC. The whole variable domain, remainder taken from reference TRBV7-6 and TRBJ2-5, is GAGVSQSPRYKVTKRGQDVALRCDPISGHVSLYWYRQALGQGPEFLTYFNYEAQQDKSGLPNDRFSAERPEGSISTLTIQRTEQRDSAMYRCASSLTVGETQYFGPGTRLLVL.